This TCR beta chain was captured in a study of monozygotic twins with inflammatory bowel disease (dated by TCRdb to 2018 to 2020). Regarding the research as a whole: A total of roughly 28 monozygotic twin pairs were included in the full study, comprising nine German pairs (four IBD-concordant, five IBD-discordant) and 19 IBD-discordant Danish pairs. Disease-associated traits were sought mainly through comparisons between IBD patients and their genetically identical healthy co-twins within discordant pairs. Each individual had, on average, about 151 000 unique TCRalpha sequences and 181 000 unique TCRbeta sequences available for analysis. On the study overall, not on this receptor specifically: Repertoire similarity did not differ between concordant and discordant twins, possibly due to limited statistical power. Fewer clonotypes were shared with other individuals by IBD patients than by healthy twins, most markedly in patients showing signs of disease activity. No single strong signal or clonotype linked to IBD turned up in the results, so the idea that one exists was not supported. The analysis was unable to tell apart different T cell subtypes. A decrease in TCRbeta repertoire diversity, as measured by inverse Simpson index, was observed in IBD patients compared with their healthy co-twins. Because patients were on differing immunosuppressive treatments, the repertoires may have picked up extra background noise and inter-individual variability.

The receptor library was made with 5' RACE. Preparation of each TCR library used around 3,500 ng of total RNA. For each sample, cDNA synthesis with SMARTScribe reverse transcriptase was split into eight separate reactions. Unique molecular identifiers containing a 6-nucleotide sample barcode were introduced through template switching during cDNA synthesis. Two nested PCRs of approximately 16 and 10 cycles amplified the TCRalpha and TCRbeta cDNA, and bead purification followed each PCR. Before amplification, the cDNA was treated with uracil DNA-glycosylase and purified using the QIAquick PCR purification kit. The second PCR was the step at which Illumina TruSeq-compatible adapters and sample-specific barcodes were added. TapeStation and Qubit were used to check library quality and concentration, and approximately 5.5 ng of each library went into the pool. Sequencing of pooled libraries was carried out on an Illumina HiSeq2500 single-index Rapid Run using 2 x 100 bp reads and custom sequencing primers. Per the original workflow: MiGEC version 1.2.6 was used for UMI-based consensus assembly to correct PCR and sequencing errors. MiXCR version 2.1.1 was used for V(D)J alignment, clonotype assembly and CDR3 extraction. Normalisation of gene usage, clonotype sharing and MAIT/NKT TCR abundance was achieved by analysing the top 1000, 10 000 and 20 000 clonotypes per sample. Diversity was computed as the inverse Simpson index with the vegan R package after downsampling to 27 000 UMIs. Statistical testing used paired Mann-Whitney U tests on the discordant twin pairs and applied Benjamini-Hochberg correction for multiple testing. TCRdb reprocessed the public reads and reports one entry per CDR3 protein sequence, without DNA. TCRdb's processing, not the study's, gives the V and J calls here. The table for this sample shows some 200,000 distinct CDR3 sequences. The ten biggest clones cover roughly 1.5% of the sample.

A 2.5 ml peripheral blood sample was drawn into PAXgene tubes per donor and stored at -80°C. Without any T cell sorting, total RNA was extracted from whole blood using the PAXgene blood miRNA kit on an automated QIAcube. Peripheral blood from monozygotic twin pairs, either concordant or discordant for inflammatory bowel disease, underwent deep TCRalpha and TCRbeta repertoire profiling that used unique molecular barcoding. Smoking habits were recorded for all twin pairs, with individuals classified as current, former or never smokers. With regard to this clonotype: Its antigen is currently not known.

The CDR3, cysteine through phenylalanine, is 17 amino acids long. The protein alone is recorded here. In the germline V gene (reference sequence), CDR1 corresponds to SGHKS and CDR2 to YYEKEE. Recombination joined TRBV5-5 with TRBJ2-6. The specimen was blood. This sequence originates from a human donor with ulcerative colitis or Crohn's disease, or a healthy co-twin of an affected twin (not recorded which). The CDR3 region reads CASSLGQWNSGANVLTF.